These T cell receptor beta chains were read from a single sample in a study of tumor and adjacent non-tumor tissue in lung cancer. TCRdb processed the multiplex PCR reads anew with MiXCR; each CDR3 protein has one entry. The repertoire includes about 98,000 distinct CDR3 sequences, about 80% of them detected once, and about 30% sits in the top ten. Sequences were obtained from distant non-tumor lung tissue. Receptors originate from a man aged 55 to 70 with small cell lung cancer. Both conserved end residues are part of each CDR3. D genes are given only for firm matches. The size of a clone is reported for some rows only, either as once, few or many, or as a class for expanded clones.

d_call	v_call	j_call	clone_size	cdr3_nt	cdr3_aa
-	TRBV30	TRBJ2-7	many	TGTGCCTGGAGTTTGGCAGGGGGGCACCTACGTGGGCAGTACTTC	CAWSLAGGHLRGQYF
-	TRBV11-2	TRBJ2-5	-	TGTGCCAGCAGCTTTCAGCTCGGGGAGACCCACTACTTT	CASSFQLGETHYF
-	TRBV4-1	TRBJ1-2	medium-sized	TGCGCCAGCAGCCCTCCCGGACGGATAAACTATGGCTACACCTTC	CASSPPGRINYGYTF
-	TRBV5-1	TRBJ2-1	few	TGCGCCAGCAGTCCCCTATCGCGATGGGAAGATGAGCAGTTCTTC	CASSPLSRWEDEQFF
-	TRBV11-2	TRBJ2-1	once	TGTGCCAGCAGCTTAGATACAGGCTTGGTTGAGCAGTTCTTC	CASSLDTGLVEQFF
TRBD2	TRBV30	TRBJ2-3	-	TGTGCCTGGACCAGGAGACTAGCGGGGAATACAGATACGCAGTATTTT	CAWTRRLAGNTDTQYF
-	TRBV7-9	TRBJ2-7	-	TGTGCCAACAGCTCCCTCCAGGGCCACGAGCAGTACTTC	CANSSLQGHEQYF
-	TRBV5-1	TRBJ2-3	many	TGCGCCAGCAGCTTCCCCTACGCAGATACGCAGTATTTT	CASSFPYADTQYF
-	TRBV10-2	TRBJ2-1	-	TGCGCCAGCTACGAGACTGGTCAGGGTGAACAGTTCTTC	CASYETGQGEQFF
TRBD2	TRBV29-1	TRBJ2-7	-	TGCAGCGTTGAGTTCACTAGCGGTTTCTCCTACGAGGAATACTTC	CSVEFTSGFSYEEYF
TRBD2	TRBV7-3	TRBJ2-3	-	TGTGCCAGCAGCTTAGTTCCTTCGCGGGAACTAGCGGGGACCACAGATACGCAGTATTTT	CASSLVPSRELAGTTDTQYF
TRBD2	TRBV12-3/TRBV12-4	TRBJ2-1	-	TGTGCCAGCATATCTCCAGCGGGGTGGTGTAGCTCCTACAATGAGCAGTTCTTC	CASISPAGWCSSYNEQFF
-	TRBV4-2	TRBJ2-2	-	TGTGCCAGCAGACAAGATCTCAGGGCGAACACCGGAGAGATGTTTTTT	CASRQDLRANTGEMFF
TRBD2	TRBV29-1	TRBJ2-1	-	TGCAGCGTTGCGGGGCGGGAGGGAAGGGGAAATGGGCAGTTCTTC	CSVAGREGRGNGQFF
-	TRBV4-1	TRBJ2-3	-	TGCGCCAGCAGCCCATCGACAGCCTCTAACACAGATACGCAGTATTTT	CASSPSTASNTDTQYF
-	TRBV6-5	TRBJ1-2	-	TGTGCCAGCAGTTACATGGGTGGTGGCTACACCTTC	CASSYMGGGYTF
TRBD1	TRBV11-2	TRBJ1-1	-	TGTGCCAGCAGCTCGAGACAGGGTTTTGGCACCGAAACTCTCTTT	CASSSRQGFGTETLF
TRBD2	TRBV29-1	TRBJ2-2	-	TGCAGGGTTGACAATCTAGCGGGAACCGGGGAGCTCTTTTTT	CRVDNLAGTGELFF
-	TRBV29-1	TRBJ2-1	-	TGCAGCGTTGAGTTGGCGGTCAATCCATACAATGAGCAGTTCTTC	CSVELAVNPYNEQFF
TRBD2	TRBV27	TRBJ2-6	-	TGTGCCAGCAGTTTGGGAGGGGCTGGGGCCAACGTCCTGACTTTC	CASSLGGAGANVLTF
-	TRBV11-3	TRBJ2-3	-	TGTGCCAGCAGCTTGGTCCCGGAGTCTAGCACAGATACGCACTATTTT	CASSLVPESSTDTHYF
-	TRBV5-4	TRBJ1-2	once	TGTGCCATCAACCGGTACAGGCTTAACTATGGCTACACCTTC	CAINRYRLNYGYTF
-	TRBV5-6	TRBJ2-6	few	TGTGCCAGCAGCTTGCTTTGGAACTCCCGGGCCAACGTCCTGACTTTC	CASSLLWNSRANVLTF
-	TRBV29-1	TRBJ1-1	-	TGCGGCGTAACCGACCCTTGGAGCACTGAAGCTTTCTTT	CGVTDPWSTEAFF
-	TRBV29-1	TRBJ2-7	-	TGCAGCGCCCGGAACACCTTCTACGAGCAGTACTTT	CSARNTFYEQYF
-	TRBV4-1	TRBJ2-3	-	TGCGCCAGGAGCCAAGAGCAGCCTCGGTCGCTACTCTTTCATACGCAGTATTTT	CARSQEQPRSLLFHTQYF
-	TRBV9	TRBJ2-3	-	TGTGCCAGCAGCTCCTATTACACAGATACGCAATATTTT	CASSSYYTDTQYF
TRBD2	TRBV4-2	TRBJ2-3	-	TGTGCCAGCCCAGACCCAAGCGGGGAGGGGACAGATACGCAGTATTTT	CASPDPSGEGTDTQYF
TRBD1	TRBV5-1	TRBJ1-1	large	TGCGCCAGCAGCTTGGTACAGGGGATGAACACTGAAGCTTTCTTT	CASSLVQGMNTEAFF
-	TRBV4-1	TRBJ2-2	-	TGCTCCAGCAGCCAAGTCTGCAGTAATGTCGGGGAGCTGTTTTTT	CSSSQVCSNVGELFF
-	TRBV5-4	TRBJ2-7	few	TGTGCCAGCAGCTCAGGGGCCCCTCTCTACGAGCAGTACTTC	CASSSGAPLYEQYF
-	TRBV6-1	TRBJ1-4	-	TGTGCCAGCAGTACTATGACGGGAGGTGGTGAAAAAGTGTTTTTT	CASSTMTGGGEKVFF
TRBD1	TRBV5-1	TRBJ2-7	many	TGCGCCAGCAGCTTGGGGTGGGACAGGCGTCCCTACGAGCAGTACTTC	CASSLGWDRRPYEQYF
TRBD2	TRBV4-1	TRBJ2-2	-	TGCACTAGCAGCTCCCGGACTAGCGGGACGAACACCGAGGAGCTGTTTTTT	CTSSSRTSGTNTEELFF
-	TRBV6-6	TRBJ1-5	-	TGTGCCAGCATTTTCCAGCGTGGGCAGCTCCAGCATTTT	CASIFQRGQLQHF
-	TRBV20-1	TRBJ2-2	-	TGCAGTGTGCGAGTAGCGAACACCGGGGAGCTGTTTTTT	CSVRVANTGELFF
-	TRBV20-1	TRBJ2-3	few	TGCAGTGCTCAAACCCATTCCAAAACGACGGATGCGATAGATACGCAGTATTTT	CSAQTHSKTTDAIDTQYF
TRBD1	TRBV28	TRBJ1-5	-	TGTGCCAGCAGTTTGGGTGGCAGGGGGGGGAGCAATCAGCCCCAGCATTTT	CASSLGGRGGSNQPQHF
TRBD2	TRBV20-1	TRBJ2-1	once	TGCGGTGCTAGGGGCGGGAGTGGGTATGAGCAGTTCTTC	CGARGGSGYEQFF
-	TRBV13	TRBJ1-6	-	TGTGCCAGCAGCCAAAACGACGGAAGCTCTTATAATTCACCCATCCAATTT	CASSQNDGSSYNSPIQF
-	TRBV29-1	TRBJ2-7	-	TGCAGCGCCCGGGACGCATCCTACGTGCAGTACTTC	CSARDASYVQYF
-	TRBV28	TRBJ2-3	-	TGTGCCAGCAGTTTCTCCAGGAGCATAGATACGCACTATTTT	CASSFSRSIDTHYF
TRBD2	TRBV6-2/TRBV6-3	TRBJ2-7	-	TGTGCCAGAAAGATAGCGGGAGTCCCTATGGATCAGTACTTT	CARKIAGVPMDQYF
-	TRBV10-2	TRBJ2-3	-	TGCGCCAGTAGCCACATAGATACGCAGTATTTT	CASSHIDTQYF
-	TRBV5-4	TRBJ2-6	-	TGTGCCAGCAGTCTGAAGGTCCGCTCTGGGGCCAACGTCCTGACTTTC	CASSLKVRSGANVLTF
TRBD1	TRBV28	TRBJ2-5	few	TGTGCCAGCAGTTTACACCAAACCAGGGGGTTGGAGACCCAGTACTTC	CASSLHQTRGLETQYF
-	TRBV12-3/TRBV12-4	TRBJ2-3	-	TGTGCTAGCGGACGTGGGACAGATACGCGGTATTTT	CASGRGTDTRYF
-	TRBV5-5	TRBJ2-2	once	TGTGCCAGCAACATTAAGAGGCTAGCGAACACCGGGGAGCTTTTTTTT	CASNIKRLANTGELFF
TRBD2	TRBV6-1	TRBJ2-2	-	TGTGCCAGCAGTGATCTAGCGGGAGGGCAAGACGGGGAGTTGTATTTT	CASSDLAGGQDGELYF
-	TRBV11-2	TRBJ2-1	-	TGTGCCGTCAGCTTAGTGGAGCTGGCCACGGCCGATGAGCAGTTCTTC	CAVSLVELATADEQFF
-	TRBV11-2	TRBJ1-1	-	TGTGCCAGCAGCTTAACAGGAGGCGTGGATATGAACACTGAAGCTTTCTTT	CASSLTGGVDMNTEAFF
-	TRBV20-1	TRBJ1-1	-	TGCAGTGCTAGAAGGTTTGACGTTGAAGCTTTCTTT	CSARRFDVEAFF
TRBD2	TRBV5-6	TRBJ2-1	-	TGTGCCAGCAGCTCGAGCGGGAGGGCCAGAAATGAGCAGTTGTTC	CASSSSGRARNEQLF